A single sample is the source of the 22 T cell receptor beta chains below, sequenced in a study of blood T cells in healthy people across ages. It was with a sample-barcoded 5' primer and a J-beta primer mix that a second PCR of roughly 6 to 12 cycles was run. TCRdb passed the 5' RACE reads through MiXCR, listing each CDR3 protein once. The repertoire includes approximately 780,000 distinct CDR3 sequences, around 24% of them detected once, and around 2.9% sits in the top ten. These same data were also listed under a study on T cells of mothers and their children.

The specimen sequenced was blood. The receptors shown here come from a boy aged 5 to 17 in good health.

The CDR3 reads CSAIQGPGNEQFF. The CDR3 coding sequence is TGCAGTGCTATTCAGGGACCTGGGAATGAGCAGTTCTTC. This chain links TRBV20-1 with TRBJ2-5, with D perhaps being TRBD1 or TRBD2 (5 bases each). The end of the DNA is better explained by TRBJ2-1, so the J call may be wrong. Germline V gene data show CDR1 as DFQATT and CDR2 as SNEGSKA (reference sequence). This CDR3 contains 13 residues.

The chain is built from TRBV29-1 and TRBJ1-4; D possibly corresponds to TRBD1 (6 bases). This CDR3 has 16 residues. The germline gives CDR1 SQVTM, CDR2 ANQGSEA. V was clipped by 6 bases and J by 0 bases, with 17 bases between them. DNA of the CDR3: TGCAGCGTAGACGCGACAGGATTTGCAACTAATGAAAAACTGTTTTTT. This encodes CSVDATGFATNEKLFF.

The chain is built from TRBV24-1 and TRBJ1-5; D is unresolved. Trimming removed 4 bases at V and 4 bases at J, with 13 bases between. CDR3 length: 15 residues. Germline V lookup: CDR1 KGHDR, CDR2 SFDVKD. The CDR3 sequence: CATSDPGRSNQPQHF. DNA for the CDR3: TGTGCCACCAGTGACCCTGGACGGTCTAATCAGCCCCAGCATTTT.

The CDR3 loop is CSAAGLRNIQYF. CDR3 nucleotide sequence: TGCAGTGCCGCGGGACTTAGGAACATTCAGTACTTC. The rearrangement joins TRBV20-1 to TRBJ2-4; the D gene is possibly TRBD2 (6 bases). V was shortened by 6 bases and J by 7 bases, with 13 bases between the two germline ends. Germline lookup yields CDR1 DFQATT and CDR2 SNEGSKA (reference sequence). This CDR3 region has 12 residues.

This rearrangement joins TRBV5-5 to TRBJ2-1; D gene uncertain. The V gene lost 1 base and the J gene lost 0 bases, with 17 bases spanning the gap. Germline lookup yields CDR1 SGHKS and CDR2 YYEKEE (reference sequence). This CDR3 is 18 amino acids long. The CDR3 DNA is TGTGCCAGCAGCTTGTCGCTAGGCCGCGGCTACTCCTACAATGAGCAGTTCTTC. As protein: CASSLSLGRGYSYNEQFF.

This clonotype was seen a handful of times. V is TRBV5-1 and J is TRBJ2-5; unclear D gene. The J call is in doubt because the DNA end fits TRBJ2-1 better. Germline V gives CDR1 SGHRS, CDR2 YFSETQ. The CDR3 runs 14 residues. CDR3 sequence (DNA): TGCGCCAGCAGCTCATCCGGACGGAACAATGAGCAGTTCTTC. It is translated as CASSSSGRNNEQFF.

The chain recombines TRBV10-3 with TRBJ1-6; TRBD1 is a possible D gene (5 bases). From germline, CDR1 is ENHRY and CDR2 SYGVKD. The CDR3 has 13 amino acids. The CDR3: CASVGGAGSPLHF. The CDR3 nucleotides are TGTGCTTCCGTCGGGGGTGCAGGTTCACCCCTCCACTTT.

The V gene is TRBV12-3 or TRBV12-4, the J gene TRBJ1-4, with TRBD1 as a possible D gene (6 bases). The CDR3 has 14 residues. Trimming took 6 bases from V and 7 from J, leaving 15 bases between them. The CDR3 DNA reads as TGTGCCAGCAGCCCCATAGGGGGAGCTGAAAAACTGTTTTTT. It translates to CASSPIGGAEKLFF.

Of note for this clonotype: One junction end disagrees with the germline gene, perhaps due to a read error. CDR3 region: CASSPGQGNTGELLF. The CDR3 nucleotides read TGTGCCAGCAGTCCTGGACAGGGTAACACCGGGGAGCTGCTTTTT. The chain uses TRBV6-6 and TRBJ2-2; 8 nucleotides match TRBD1. Germline CDR1 is MNHNY and CDR2 is SVGAGI (reference sequence). The CDR3 is 15 amino acids.

V is TRBV12-3 or TRBV12-4 and J is TRBJ2-5; TRBD2 matches 12 bases. This CDR3 comprises 16 residues. With V trimmed by 3 bases and J by 3 bases, 5 bases remained unmatched. Here the CDR3 reads CASSFSGLAGKETQYF. CDR3 nucleotide sequence: TGTGCCAGCAGTTTCTCAGGACTAGCGGGGAAAGAGACCCAGTACTTC.

This sequence joins TRBV20-1 and TRBJ2-5; 16 bases align to TRBD2. This CDR3 is 16 amino acids long. Germline CDR1 is DFQATT and CDR2 is SNEGSKA (reference sequence). The J segment lost 1 base and the V segment lost 5 bases, leaving 4 bases of the junction unmatched. CDR3 sequence reads: CSARGTSGGVQETQYF. In DNA form, the CDR3 reads TGCAGTGCTCGGGGGACTAGCGGGGGGGTCCAAGAGACCCAGTACTTC.

In its sample, this clonotype was seen a few times. The gene calls are TRBV5-1 and TRBJ1-4; weak D call: TRBD1 (6 bases). Germline V gene data show CDR1 as SGHRS and CDR2 as YFSETQ. The length of the CDR3 is 15 residues. V lost 4 bases to trimming and J lost 4 bases, with 14 bases between them. The CDR3 region has the DNA TGCGCCAGCAGCCCCTGGACAGATGATAATGAAAAACTGTTTTTT. It encodes CASSPWTDDNEKLFF. Together with reference TRBV5-1 and TRBJ1-4, the CDR3 gives the full variable domain: KAGVTQTPRYLIKTRGQQVTLSCSPISGHRSVSWYQQTPGQGLQFLFEYFSETQRNKGNFPGRFSGRQFSNSRSEMNVSTLELGDSALYLCASSPWTDDNEKLFFGSGTQLSVL.

This clonotype has more than one count but fewer than ten. J is TRBJ2-7 and V is TRBV5-1; 7 bases align to TRBD2. Unmatched junction bases numbered 3, after V lost 0 bases and J lost 3 bases. This CDR3 region has 14 residues. Germline V gene sequence: CDR1 SGHRS, CDR2 YFSETQ. CDR3 protein: CASSLGEGDYEQYF. The CDR3 bases are TGCGCCAGCAGCTTGGGGGAGGGAGACTACGAGCAGTACTTC.

The V call is TRBV30, the J call TRBJ1-2; D not resolved. The V gene lost 0 bases and the J gene lost 4 bases, with 15 bases spanning the gap. Germline V gene sequence: CDR1 GTSNPN, CDR2 SVGIG (reference sequence). CDR3 size: 15 residues. This chain's CDR3 is CAWSVYGRPSYGYTF. Written as DNA, the CDR3 is TGTGCCTGGAGTGTGTACGGGCGGCCTAGCTATGGCTACACCTTC.

This clonotype has just a few counts. J is TRBJ2-5 and V is TRBV11-1, with 8 positions matching TRBD1. The tail of the sequence fits TRBJ2-1 better, so the J call may be wrong. The length of the CDR3 is 14 residues. Germline loops: CDR1 SGHAT, CDR2 FQDESV (reference sequence). In DNA form, the CDR3 reads TGTGCCAGCAGCCTAAGACAGGGGACAGATGAGCAGTTCTTC. It encodes CASSLRQGTDEQFF.

The V and J genes are TRBV5-1 and TRBJ1-3; D gene uncertain. Germline V gene lookup returns CDR1 SGHRS and CDR2 YFSETQ. The ends were cut back, 2 bases at V and 0 bases at J, with 9 bases in the middle. There are 15 residues in the CDR3. The CDR3: CASSLRESSGNTIYF. CDR3 DNA sequence: TGCGCCAGCAGCTTACGGGAGTCCTCTGGAAACACCATATATTTT.

The rearrangement links TRBV4-1 to TRBJ2-1, with a tentative D call TRBD1 (6 bases). The DNA matches TRBJ2-7 better at its end, which makes the J call doubtful. CDR3 length equals 15 residues. Germline assignment: CDR1 MGHRA and CDR2 YSYEKL. The CDR3 loop reads CASSQESGAPYEQYF. The CDR3 region has the DNA TGCGCCAGCAGCCAAGAGTCAGGGGCCCCCTACGAGCAGTACTTC.

This clonotype was detected only a few times. V gene TRBV15 combines with J gene TRBJ1-4, with D possibly being TRBD1 (5 bases). The CDR3 totals 16 residues. The V end lost 0 bases, the J end lost 5 bases, and 13 bases lay between the germline ends. CDR1 is LNHNV and CDR2 is YYDKDF in the germline V gene (reference sequence). The CDR3 DNA sequence: TGTGCCACCAGCAGAGATCTGAGGGGAGTCAATGAAAAACTGTTTTTT. This translates into CATSRDLRGVNEKLFF.

The chain uses TRBV29-1 and TRBJ2-1; 14 nucleotides match TRBD2. The CDR3 totals 15 residues. Germline V gene data show CDR1 as SQVTM and CDR2 as ANQGSEA. V shed 7 bases and J 6 bases; nucleotides not matched to a gene: 8. The CDR3 reads CSARLAGGPINEQFF. CDR3 nucleotide sequence: TGCAGCGCCCGACTAGCGGGGGGGCCTATCAATGAGCAGTTCTTC.

This clonotype was recorded a few times. The chain uses TRBV7-9 and TRBJ2-1; TRBD2 agrees at 11 bases. Trimming cost V 3 bases and J 4 bases; bases outside gene matches: 2. Germline V CDR1 and CDR2: SEHNR, FQNEAQ (reference sequence). This CDR3 has 15 amino acids. The CDR3 region is CASSLTSGEYNEQFF. In DNA, the CDR3 is TGTGCCAGCAGCTTGACTAGCGGGGAATACAATGAGCAGTTCTTC.

This clonotype came up a few times. The chain carries TRBV7-3 and TRBJ2-5; 8 nucleotides agree with TRBD1. Matching the DNA end better, TRBJ2-1 makes the J call doubtful. This CDR3 contains 15 residues. Per the germline V gene, CDR1 is SGHTA and CDR2 is FQGTGA. The CDR3 here is CASSLKAGQGHEQFF. The DNA of the CDR3 is TGTGCCAGCAGCTTAAAGGCTGGACAGGGCCATGAGCAGTTCTTC.

This clonotype was counted only a few times. V is TRBV11-2 and J is TRBJ2-1; a weak D match, TRBD2 (6 bases). This CDR3 has 14 residues. The V gene lost 5 bases and the J gene lost 2 bases, with 10 bases spanning the gap. Germline CDR1 reads SGHAT; CDR2 reads FQNNGV. This CDR3 reads CASSPGLPYNEQFF. CDR3 bases: TGTGCCAGCAGCCCTGGACTACCCTACAATGAGCAGTTCTTC.